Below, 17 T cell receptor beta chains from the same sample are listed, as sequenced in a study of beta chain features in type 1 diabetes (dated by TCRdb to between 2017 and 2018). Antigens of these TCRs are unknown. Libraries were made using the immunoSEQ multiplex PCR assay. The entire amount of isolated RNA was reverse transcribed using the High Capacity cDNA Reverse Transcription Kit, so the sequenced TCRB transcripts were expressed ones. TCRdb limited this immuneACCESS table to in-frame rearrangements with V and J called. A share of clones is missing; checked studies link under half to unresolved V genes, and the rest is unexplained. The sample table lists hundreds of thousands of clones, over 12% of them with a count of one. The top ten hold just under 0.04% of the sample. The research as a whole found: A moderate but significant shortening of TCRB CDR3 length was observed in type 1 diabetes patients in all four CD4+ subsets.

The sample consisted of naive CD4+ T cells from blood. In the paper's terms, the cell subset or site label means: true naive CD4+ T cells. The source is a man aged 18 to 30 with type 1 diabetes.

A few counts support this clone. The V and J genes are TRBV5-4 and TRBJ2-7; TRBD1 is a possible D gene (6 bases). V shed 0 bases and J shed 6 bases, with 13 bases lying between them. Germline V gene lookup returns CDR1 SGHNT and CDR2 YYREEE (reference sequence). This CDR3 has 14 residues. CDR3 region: CASSLEVVRGEQYF. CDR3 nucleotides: TGTGCCAGCAGCTTGGAAGTCGTCAGGGGCGAGCAGTACTTC.

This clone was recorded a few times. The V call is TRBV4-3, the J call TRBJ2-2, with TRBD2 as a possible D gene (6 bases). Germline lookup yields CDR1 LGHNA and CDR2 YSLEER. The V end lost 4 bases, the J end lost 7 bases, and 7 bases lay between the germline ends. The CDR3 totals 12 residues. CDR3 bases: TGCGCCAGCAGCCCCGGGGGCGGGGAGCTGTTTTTT. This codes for CASSPGGGELFF.

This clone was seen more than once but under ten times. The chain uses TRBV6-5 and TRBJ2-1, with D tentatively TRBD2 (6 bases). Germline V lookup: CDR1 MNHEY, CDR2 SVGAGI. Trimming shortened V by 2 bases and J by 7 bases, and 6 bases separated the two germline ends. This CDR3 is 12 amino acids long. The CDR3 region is CASSYGGNEQFF. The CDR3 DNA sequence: TGTGCCAGCAGTTACGGGGGGAATGAGCAGTTCTTC.

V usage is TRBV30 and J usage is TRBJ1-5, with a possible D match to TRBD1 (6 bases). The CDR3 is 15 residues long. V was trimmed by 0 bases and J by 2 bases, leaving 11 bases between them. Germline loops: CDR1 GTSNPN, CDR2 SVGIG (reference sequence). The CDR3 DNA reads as TGTGCCTGGAGTGTCCAGGGGATGGGCAATCAGCCCCAGCATTTT. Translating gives CAWSVQGMGNQPQHF.

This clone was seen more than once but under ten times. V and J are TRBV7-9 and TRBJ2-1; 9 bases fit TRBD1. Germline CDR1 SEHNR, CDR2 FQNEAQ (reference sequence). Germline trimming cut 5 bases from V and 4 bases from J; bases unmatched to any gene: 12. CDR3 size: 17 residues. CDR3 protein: CASSARATGGKYNEQFF. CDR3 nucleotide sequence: TGTGCCAGCAGCGCCCGGGCGACAGGGGGGAAATACAATGAGCAGTTCTTC.

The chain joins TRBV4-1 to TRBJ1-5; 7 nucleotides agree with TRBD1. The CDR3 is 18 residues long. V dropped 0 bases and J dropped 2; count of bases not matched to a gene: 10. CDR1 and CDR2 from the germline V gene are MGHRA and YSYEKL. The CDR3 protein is CASSQDWGDSLRNQPQHF. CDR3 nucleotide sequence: TGCGCCAGCAGCCAAGATTGGGGGGACAGCCTACGCAATCAGCCCCAGCATTTT.

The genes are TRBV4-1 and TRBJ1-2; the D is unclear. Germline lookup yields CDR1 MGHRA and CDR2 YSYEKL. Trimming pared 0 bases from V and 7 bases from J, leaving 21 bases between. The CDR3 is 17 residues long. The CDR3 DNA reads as TGCGCCAGCAGCCAAGATAGGCGCGGAGGGCTCGCAGGTGGCTACACCTTC. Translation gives CASSQDRRGGLAGGYTF.

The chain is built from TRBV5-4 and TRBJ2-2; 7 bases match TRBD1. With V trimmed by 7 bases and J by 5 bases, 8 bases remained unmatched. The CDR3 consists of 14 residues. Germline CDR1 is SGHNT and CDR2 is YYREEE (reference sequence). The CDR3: CASETGAETGELFF. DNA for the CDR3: TGTGCCAGCGAAACAGGGGCGGAAACCGGGGAGCTGTTTTTT.

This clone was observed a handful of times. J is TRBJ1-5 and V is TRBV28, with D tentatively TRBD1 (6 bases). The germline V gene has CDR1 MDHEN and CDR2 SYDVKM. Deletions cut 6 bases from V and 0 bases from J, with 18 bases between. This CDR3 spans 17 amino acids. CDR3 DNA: TGTGCCAGCAGCGCTCGCCAGGGGAGTCGTAGCAATCAGCCCCAGCATTTT. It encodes CASSARQGSRSNQPQHF.

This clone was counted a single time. CDR3 residues: CASIGQNTDTQYF. As DNA, the CDR3 is TGTGCCAGCATAGGTCAAAACACAGATACGCAGTATTTT. This rearrangement joins TRBV28 to TRBJ2-3; D is unresolved. The V end was cut by 7 bases, the J end by 2 bases, with 10 bases between. Per germline, CDR1 MDHEN and CDR2 SYDVKM. The CDR3 covers 13 residues.

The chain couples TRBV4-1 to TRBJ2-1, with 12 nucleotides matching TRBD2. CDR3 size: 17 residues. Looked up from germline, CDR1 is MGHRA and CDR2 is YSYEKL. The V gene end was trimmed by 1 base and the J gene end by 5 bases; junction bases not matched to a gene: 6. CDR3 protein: CASSQVLLAGGHNEQFF. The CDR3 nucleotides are TGCGCCAGCAGCCAAGTCCTTCTAGCGGGGGGGCACAATGAGCAGTTCTTC.

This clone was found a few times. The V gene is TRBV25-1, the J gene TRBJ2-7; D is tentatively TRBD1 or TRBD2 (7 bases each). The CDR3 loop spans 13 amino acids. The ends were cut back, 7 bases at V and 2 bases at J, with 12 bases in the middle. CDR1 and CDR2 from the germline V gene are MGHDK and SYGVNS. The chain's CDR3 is CASKGGTAYEQYF. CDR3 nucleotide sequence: TGTGCCAGCAAGGGAGGGACAGCCTACGAGCAGTACTTC.

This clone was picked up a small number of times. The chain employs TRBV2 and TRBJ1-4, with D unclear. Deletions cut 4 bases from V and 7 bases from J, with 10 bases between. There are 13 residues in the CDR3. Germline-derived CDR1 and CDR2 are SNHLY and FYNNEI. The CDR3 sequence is CASSVEILEKLFF. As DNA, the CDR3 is TGTGCCAGCAGTGTGGAGATTCTTGAAAAACTGTTTTTT.

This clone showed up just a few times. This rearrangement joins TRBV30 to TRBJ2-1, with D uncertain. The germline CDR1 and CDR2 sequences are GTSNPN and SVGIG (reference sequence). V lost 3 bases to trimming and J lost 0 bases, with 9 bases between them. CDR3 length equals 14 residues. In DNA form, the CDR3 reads TGTGCCTGGAGGGAACCGAGCTCCTACAATGAGCAGTTCTTC. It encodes CAWREPSSYNEQFF.

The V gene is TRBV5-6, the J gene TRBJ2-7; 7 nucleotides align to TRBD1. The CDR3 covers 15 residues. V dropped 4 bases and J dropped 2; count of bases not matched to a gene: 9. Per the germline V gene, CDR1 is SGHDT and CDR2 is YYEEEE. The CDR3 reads CASSQLGDSPYEQYF. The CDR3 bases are TGTGCCAGCAGCCAGCTGGGGGACAGCCCCTACGAGCAGTACTTC.

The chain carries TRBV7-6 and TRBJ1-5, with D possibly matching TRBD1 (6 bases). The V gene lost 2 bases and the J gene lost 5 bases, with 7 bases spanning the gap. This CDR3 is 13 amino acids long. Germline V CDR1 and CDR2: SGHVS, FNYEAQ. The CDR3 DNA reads TGTGCCAGCAGCTTACAGGGGCATCAGCCCCAGCATTTT. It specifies CASSLQGHQPQHF.

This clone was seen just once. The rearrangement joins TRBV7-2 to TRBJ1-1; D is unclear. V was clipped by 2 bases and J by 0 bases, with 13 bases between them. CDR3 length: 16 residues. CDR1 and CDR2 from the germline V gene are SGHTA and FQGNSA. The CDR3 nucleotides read TGTGCCAGCAGCTTACTCCACCCGGGCATGAACACTGAAGCTTTCTTT. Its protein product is CASSLLHPGMNTEAFF. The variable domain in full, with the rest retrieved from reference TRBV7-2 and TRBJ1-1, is GAGVSQSPSNKVTEKGKDVELRCDPISGHTALYWYRQSLGQGLEFLIYFQGNSAPDKSGLPSDRFSAERTGGSVSTLTIQRTQQEDSAVYLCASSLLHPGMNTEAFFGQGTRLTVV.